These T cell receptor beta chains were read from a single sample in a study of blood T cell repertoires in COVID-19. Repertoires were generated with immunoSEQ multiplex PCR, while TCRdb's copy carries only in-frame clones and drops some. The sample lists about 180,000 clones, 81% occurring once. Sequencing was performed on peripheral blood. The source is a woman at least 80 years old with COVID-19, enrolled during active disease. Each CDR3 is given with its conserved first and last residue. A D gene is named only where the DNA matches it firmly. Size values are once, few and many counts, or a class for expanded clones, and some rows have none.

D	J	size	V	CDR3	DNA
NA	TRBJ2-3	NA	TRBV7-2	CASSLVRSTDTQYF	TGTGCCAGCAGCTTAGTCCGTAGCACAGATACGCAGTATTTT
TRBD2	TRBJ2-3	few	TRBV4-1	CASSLGTSGGLGPSTDTQYF	TGCGCCAGCAGCCTCGGGACTAGCGGGGGGTTAGGCCCTAGCACAGATACGCAGTATTTT
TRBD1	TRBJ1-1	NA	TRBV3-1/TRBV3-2	CASSQGGYRGAEAFF	TGTGCCAGCAGCCAAGGAGGCTACAGGGGGGCTGAAGCTTTCTTT
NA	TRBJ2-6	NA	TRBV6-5	CASSYSRVGANVLTF	TGTGCCAGCAGTTACTCGAGAGTTGGGGCCAACGTCCTGACTTTC
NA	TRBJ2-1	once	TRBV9	CASSVGGFNEQFF	TGTGCCAGCAGCGTAGGAGGTTTCAATGAGCAGTTCTTC
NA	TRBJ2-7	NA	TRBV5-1	CASSFFREAYEQYF	TGCGCCAGCAGCTTTTTCAGGGAGGCCTACGAGCAGTACTTC
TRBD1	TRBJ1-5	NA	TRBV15	CATSRDREDRQGTQPQHF	TGTGCCACCAGCAGAGATAGGGAGGACCGACAGGGTACTCAGCCCCAGCATTTT
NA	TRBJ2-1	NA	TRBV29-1	CSVSNEQFF	TGCAGCGTTTCGAATGAGCAGTTCTTC
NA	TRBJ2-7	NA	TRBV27	CASSPRQTTAYEQYF	TGTGCCAGCAGTCCCCGACAGACCACCGCCTACGAGCAGTACTTC
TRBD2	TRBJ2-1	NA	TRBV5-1	CASSFGSGRLMVNEQFF	TGCGCCAGCAGCTTTGGTAGCGGGAGGTTGATGGTGAATGAGCAGTTCTTC
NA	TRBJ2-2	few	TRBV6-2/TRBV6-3	CASSFERLGLFF	TGTGCCAGCAGTTTCGAGCGGCTTGGTCTGTTTTTT
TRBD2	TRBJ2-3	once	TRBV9	CASSVLSGTSGTDTQYF	TGTGCCAGCAGCGTCCTCTCCGGGACTAGCGGAACAGATACGCAGTATTTT
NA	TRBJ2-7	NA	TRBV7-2	CASSLDGAPYEQYF	TGTGCCAGCAGCTTAGATGGGGCCCCCTACGAGCAGTACTTC
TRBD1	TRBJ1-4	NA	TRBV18	CASSPVGTGAGEKLFF	TGTGCCAGCTCACCAGTCGGGACAGGGGCTGGCGAAAAACTGTTTTTT
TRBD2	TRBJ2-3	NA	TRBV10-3	CASSPGGGGAGDTQYF	TGTGCCTCCTCGCCGGGGGGCGGGGGGGCAGGAGATACGCAGTATTTT
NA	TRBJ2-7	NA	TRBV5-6	CASSLAGTSYEQYF	TGTGCCAGCAGCTTGGCGGGAACCTCCTACGAGCAGTACTTC
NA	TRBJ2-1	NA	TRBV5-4	CASSLSSGFYNEQFF	TGTGCCAGCAGCTTGAGTAGCGGCTTTTACAATGAGCAGTTCTTC
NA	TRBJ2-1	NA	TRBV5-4	CASSLGNNEQFF	TGTGCCAGCAGCTTGGGTAACAATGAGCAGTTCTTC
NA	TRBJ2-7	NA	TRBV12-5	CASGSRQAYSYEQYF	TGTGCTAGTGGTTCGAGACAGGCGTACTCCTACGAGCAGTACTTC
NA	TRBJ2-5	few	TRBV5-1	CASSLAGLAKETQYF	TGCGCCAGCAGCTTGGCAGGTCTAGCGAAAGAGACCCAGTACTTC
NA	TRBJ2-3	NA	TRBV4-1	CASSRQIGRGPYTDTQYF	TGCGCCAGCAGCCGACAAATAGGGCGGGGGCCTTACACAGATACGCAGTATTTT
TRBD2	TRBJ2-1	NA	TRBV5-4	CASSLERESGNEQFF	TGTGCCAGCAGCTTGGAGCGGGAATCTGGGAATGAGCAGTTCTTC
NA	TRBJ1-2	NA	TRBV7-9	CASSDTGSGYTF	TGTGCCAGCAGCGACACAGGGAGCGGCTACACCTTC
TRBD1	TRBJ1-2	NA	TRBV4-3	CASTFGTGVYGYTF	TGCGCCAGCACCTTCGGGACAGGGGTTTATGGCTACACCTTC
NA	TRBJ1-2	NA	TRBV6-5	CASSLVSGWPLDGYTF	TGTGCCAGCAGTTTGGTATCAGGCTGGCCTTTGGATGGCTACACCTTC
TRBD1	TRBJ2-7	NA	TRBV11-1	CASSLTGGAEQYF	TGTGCCAGCAGCTTGACAGGGGGGGCCGAGCAGTACTTC
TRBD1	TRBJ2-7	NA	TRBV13	CASSGPGQDYEQYF	TGTGCCAGCAGCGGGCCGGGACAGGACTACGAGCAGTACTTC
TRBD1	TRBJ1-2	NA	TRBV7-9	CASSVTGGFYGYTF	TGTGCCAGCAGCGTGACAGGGGGCTTTTATGGCTACACCTTC
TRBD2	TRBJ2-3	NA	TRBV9	CASSVRRGGPTDTQYF	TGTGCCAGCAGCGTGAGACGGGGGGGCCCCACAGATACGCAGTATTTT
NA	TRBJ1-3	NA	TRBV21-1	CASSFQTGTSGNTIYF	TGTGCCAGCAGCTTTCAGACAGGGACTTCTGGAAACACCATATATTTT
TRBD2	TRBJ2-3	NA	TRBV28	CASSSPGAGSPDTQYF	TGTGCCAGCAGTTCCCCTGGAGCGGGATCCCCAGATACGCAGTATTTT
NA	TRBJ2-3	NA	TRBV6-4	CASSDGALDTQYF	TGTGCCAGCAGTGACGGGGCCCTGGATACGCAGTATTTT
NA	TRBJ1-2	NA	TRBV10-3	CAISEGSYGYTF	TGTGCCATCAGTGAGGGGAGCTATGGCTACACCTTC
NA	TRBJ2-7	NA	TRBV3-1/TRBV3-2	CASSQGTDSYEQYF	TGTGCCAGCAGCCAAGGGACAGACTCCTACGAGCAGTACTTC
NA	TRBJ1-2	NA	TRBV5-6	CASSLAGGAGYTF	TGTGCCAGCAGCTTGGCTGGGGGCGCTGGCTACACCTTC
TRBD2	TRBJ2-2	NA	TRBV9	CASSAAAGTSGPQGELFF	TGTGCCAGCAGCGCCGCTGCCGGGACTAGCGGGCCTCAGGGGGAGCTGTTTTTT
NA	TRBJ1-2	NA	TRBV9	CASSTRGWGGYTF	TGTGCCAGCAGCACACGAGGGTGGGGTGGCTACACCTTC
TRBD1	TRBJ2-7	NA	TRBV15	CATSRETGGKYF	TGTGCCACCAGCAGGGAGACAGGGGGCAAGTACTTC
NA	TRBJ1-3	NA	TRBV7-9	CASSPRLNSGNTIYF	TGTGCCAGCAGCCCCCGACTAAACTCTGGAAACACCATATATTTT
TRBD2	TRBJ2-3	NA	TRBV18	CASSPPGLAPDTQYF	TGTGCCAGCTCACCACCGGGACTAGCCCCAGATACGCAGTATTTT
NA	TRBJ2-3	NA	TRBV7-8	CASSLALEINTDTQYF	TGTGCCAGCAGCTTAGCTCTGGAGATAAACACAGATACGCAGTATTTT
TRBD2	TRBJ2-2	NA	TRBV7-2	CASSLWLAGGTGELFF	TGTGCCAGCAGCTTATGGCTAGCGGGGGGAACCGGGGAGCTGTTTTTT
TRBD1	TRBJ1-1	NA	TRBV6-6	CASKPGQTYTEAFF	TGTGCCAGCAAACCGGGACAGACTTACACTGAAGCTTTCTTT
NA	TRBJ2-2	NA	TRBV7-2	CASSFGTPYTGELFF	TGTGCCAGCAGCTTTGGGACACCATACACCGGGGAGCTGTTTTTT
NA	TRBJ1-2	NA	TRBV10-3	CAISAGGDYGYTF	TGTGCCATCAGTGCCGGGGGGGACTATGGCTACACCTTC
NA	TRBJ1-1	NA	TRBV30	CAWSVSGGRTEAFF	TGTGCCTGGAGTGTCTCTGGAGGCCGCACTGAAGCTTTCTTT
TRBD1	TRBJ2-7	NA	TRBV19	CASGRDRASYEQYF	TGTGCCAGCGGACGGGACAGGGCCTCCTACGAGCAGTACTTC
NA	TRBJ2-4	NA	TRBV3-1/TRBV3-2	CASSQDPPGWAKNIQYF	TGTGCCAGCAGCCAAGATCCCCCAGGGTGGGCCAAAAACATTCAGTACTTC
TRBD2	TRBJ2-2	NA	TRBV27	CASSLGAGGLNTGELFF	TGTGCCAGCAGTTTAGGTGCGGGGGGGCTGAACACCGGGGAGCTGTTTTTT